Detailed here is one T cell receptor beta chain. The antigen is undetermined. This sample is part of a study of multiple sclerosis patients with progressive multifocal leukoencephalopathy. Clones were sequenced by immunoSEQ multiplex PCR, and TCRdb holds only the in-frame ones, with some missing. Among approximately 27,000 clones listed, around 85% were seen once. Trimming cost V 6 bases and J 5 bases; bases outside gene matches: 14. The CDR3 extends over 17 amino acids. Per germline, CDR1 MNHEY and CDR2 SMNVEV (reference sequence). Time point indicated: time of PML onset. General study findings and limits: No common TRBV or TRBJ usage or pairing appeared at PML.

The chain has TRBV27 and TRBJ2-1; 9 bases line up with TRBD2. The TCR was taken from a woman between 25 and 40 years old with progressive multifocal leukoencephalopathy. The specimen comprised PBMCs, sampled from a patient treated with natalizumab. The chain's CDR3 is CASSPRSAGGIHNEQFF. In nucleotides, the CDR3 is TGTGCCAGCAGCCCCCGGTCTGCGGGAGGGATCCACAATGAGCAGTTCTTC.